This entry features one T cell receptor beta chain sequence. This specimen belongs to a study of shared clonotypes between healthy human individuals. TCRdb's table, derived via immunoSEQ multiplex PCR, lists solely in-frame clones and lacks some. The sample lists 2 million to 2.5 million clones; 95% were seen once. The germline V gene has CDR1 SGHRS and CDR2 YFSETQ. With 0 bases removed from V and 4 bases from J, the gap between germline ends came to 14 bases. The CDR3 contains 16 residues. Source material: naive CD4+ T cells sorted from blood. Subset defined: CD45RA+ positively selected. J is TRBJ2-1 and V is TRBV5-1, with TRBD1 as a possible D gene (5 bases). This TCR came from a man in his late teens or twenties in good health. CDR3 nucleotide sequence: TGCGCCAGCAGCTTGGTTGGCAGGGCACCGTACAATGAGCAGTTCTTC. Translation: CASSLVGRAPYNEQFF.